Below are 19 T cell receptor beta chains sequenced from a single sample in a study of T cells in Graves' hyperthyroidism and ophthalmopathy. Amplification of TCR beta CDR3 regions used RNA as the template. HTBI primers were employed in a first-round RT-PCR of the TCR CDR3. MiXCR was run by TCRdb on the multiplex PCR reads, yielding one entry per CDR3 protein. The sample holds more than 450,000 distinct CDR3 sequences, about 20% seen once. The sequenced sample consisted of blood. These receptors were obtained from a man aged 35 to 55 with Graves' ophthalmopathy.

This clonotype was detected many times. The chain links TRBV28 to TRBJ2-5; weak D call: TRBD2 (6 bases). Germline values: CDR1 MDHEN, CDR2 SYDVKM. The ends were cut back, 3 bases at V and 5 bases at J, with 16 bases in the middle. CDR3 size: 15 residues. The CDR3 protein is CASSFGGKVGETQYF. CDR3 bases: TGTGCCAGCAGTTTTGGAGGGAAGGTTGGGGAGACCCAGTACTTC.

CDR3 sequence (DNA): TGTGCCAGCAGCTCGCGTTGGACAGGGGGGAGGCACGCTGAAGCTTTCTTT. Translating gives CASSSRWTGGRHAEAFF. This chain links TRBV7-2 with TRBJ1-1; 10 bases fit TRBD1. Germline CDR1 is SGHTA and CDR2 is FQGNSA. The CDR3 has 17 residues. J was trimmed by 6 bases and V by 4 bases; bases with no gene match: 14.

The CDR3 here is CASSALLDNPLDTQYF. The CDR3 DNA sequence: TGTGCCAGCAGCGCGTTACTGGACAACCCTCTAGATACGCAGTATTTT. V and J are TRBV9 and TRBJ2-3; D is possibly TRBD1 (5 bases). Germline V gene data show CDR1 as SGDLS and CDR2 as YYNGEE. V was cut by 3 bases and J by 5 bases, with 19 bases left in between. This CDR3 is built from 16 residues. The full variable domain, completed using reference TRBV9 and TRBJ2-3, is DSGVTQTPKHLITATGQRVTLRCSPRSGDLSVYWYQQSLDQGLQFLIQYYNGEERAKGNILERFSAQQFPDLHSELNLSSLELGDSALYFCASSALLDNPLDTQYFGPGTRLTVL.

The chain couples TRBV12-3 or TRBV12-4 to TRBJ2-2; possible D gene TRBD2, 6 bases. The CDR3 spans 16 residues. Trimming stripped 6 bases from V and 2 bases from J, with 16 bases between. The chain's CDR3 is CASSLFGTENTGELFF. CDR3 coding DNA: TGTGCCAGCAGCCTGTTTGGGACTGAAAACACCGGGGAGCTGTTTTTT.

This clonotype was seen more than once but under ten times. The chain recombines TRBV14 with TRBJ2-5, with D perhaps TRBD1 (5 bases). CDR1 is SGHDN, CDR2 FVKESK, per germline. The germline V and J ends were trimmed by 2 bases and 2 bases, with 9 bases remaining between them. The CDR3 is 14 residues long. CDR3 sequence (DNA): TGTGCCAGCAGCCAATTAGGGGTACAAGAGACCCAGTACTTC. Translated: CASSQLGVQETQYF.

This clonotype was detected only a few times. The CDR3 DNA is TGTGCCAGCAGTGACAGGTTGATTGAAGCTTTCTTT. This codes for CASSDRLIEAFF. The chain recombines TRBV28 with TRBJ1-1; D is possibly TRBD1 (6 bases). The CDR3 length is 12 residues. V shed 5 bases and J shed 7 bases, with 11 bases lying between them. Germline CDR1 MDHEN, CDR2 SYDVKM.

The chain employs TRBV6-1 and TRBJ2-7; 10 bases agree with TRBD2. Germline V gene sequence: CDR1 MNHNS, CDR2 SASEGT. CDR3 length: 14 amino acids. The V gene end was trimmed by 6 bases and the J gene end by 1 base; junction bases not matched to a gene: 3. The CDR3 nucleotides read TGTGCCAGCAGAGGACTAGCGGAGTCCTACGAGCAGTACTTC. The encoded protein is CASRGLAESYEQYF.

This clonotype was found many times. This chain joins TRBV20-1 and TRBJ2-3; 8 bases fit TRBD2. CDR3 length equals 16 residues. V lost 5 bases, J lost 2 bases, and 12 bases stayed unmatched. Germline values: CDR1 DFQATT, CDR2 SNEGSKA (reference sequence). CDR3 DNA sequence: TGCAGTGCTGCCCGGGAAGCGGGGGCCCACACAGATACGCAGTATTTT. Translating it yields CSAAREAGAHTDTQYF.

This clonotype was seen at least ten times. The chain employs TRBV30 and TRBJ2-1; possibly TRBD1 or TRBD2 for D (5 bases each). V was trimmed by 1 base and J by 9 bases, leaving 25 bases between them. Germline loops: CDR1 GTSNPN, CDR2 SVGIG (reference sequence). The CDR3 is 17 residues long. Here the CDR3 DNA reads TGTGCCTGGAGTGCCCTCCTACAAGGGGCGCGGGTGGGTGAGCAGTTCTTC. Amino acids: CAWSALLQGARVGEQFF.

This clonotype showed up many times. The J gene is TRBJ2-3, the V gene TRBV3-1, with D uncertain. The CDR3 is 16 amino acids. V lost 0 bases to trimming and J lost 5 bases, with 15 bases between them. CDR1 is LGHDT and CDR2 is YNNKEL in the germline V gene (reference sequence). The CDR3: CASSQDAAFPRDTQYF. The CDR3 bases are TGTGCCAGCAGCCAAGATGCGGCTTTTCCCAGAGATACGCAGTATTTT.

The CDR3 DNA is TGTGCCAGCCAGGGACAGGGGAAGAATGAGCAGTTCTTC. Translation gives CASQGQGKNEQFF. This chain uses TRBV7-9 with TRBJ2-1, with 10 bases identical to TRBD1. The CDR3 runs 13 residues. With V trimmed by 8 bases and J by 7 bases, 5 bases remained unmatched. Germline V lookup: CDR1 SEHNR, CDR2 FQNEAQ (reference sequence). The entire variable domain, with the rest obtained from reference TRBV7-9 and TRBJ2-1, is as follows: DTGVSQNPRHKITKRGQNVTFRCDPISEHNRLYWYRQTLGQGPEFLTYFQNEAQLEKSRLLSDRFSAERPKGSFSTLEIQRTEQGDSAMYLCASQGQGKNEQFFGPGTRLTVL.

This sequence joins TRBV7-9 and TRBJ2-7; no reliable D call. Germline V gene data show CDR1 as SEHNR and CDR2 as FQNEAQ (reference sequence). V was trimmed by 5 bases and J by 7 bases, leaving 9 bases between them. This CDR3 is built from 11 residues. The CDR3 region has the DNA TGTGCCAGCAGCGGGTATGTGGAGCAGTACTTC. Translating gives CASSGYVEQYF.

This clonotype has at least ten counts. The CDR3 spells CASSPGRRYGYTF. CDR3 sequence (DNA): TGTGCCAGTAGTCCCGGGAGGCGTTATGGCTACACCTTC. The chain employs TRBV19 and TRBJ1-2; D call uncertain. The V end lost 5 bases, the J end lost 5 bases, and 12 bases lay between the germline ends. The V gene's germline CDR1 is LNHDA and CDR2 SQIVND (reference sequence). The CDR3 has 13 amino acids.

This clonotype was seen ten or more times. The V and J genes are TRBV3-1 and TRBJ1-5; D not certain. The V end was cut by 1 base, the J end by 9 bases, with 10 bases between. Germline CDR1 reads LGHDT; CDR2 reads YNNKEL (reference sequence). This CDR3 spans 13 amino acids. The CDR3 DNA is TGTGCCAGCAGCCAAGTTTCCACCGGGCCCCAGCATTTT. Its translation is CASSQVSTGPQHF.

This clonotype was found many times. The V gene is TRBV3-1, the J gene TRBJ2-1; D is unresolved. CDR3 length equals 11 residues. With 1 base removed from V and 12 bases from J, the gap between germline ends came to 7 bases. Germline CDR1 is LGHDT and CDR2 is YNNKEL (reference sequence). Here the CDR3 reads CASSQGSGQFF. The CDR3 DNA follows: TGTGCCAGCAGCCAAGGTTCAGGGCAGTTCTTC.

The gene calls are TRBV3-2 and TRBJ2-7; whether TRBD2, the table's D call, matches the DNA was not checked. TRBV3-2 is annotated as a pseudogene. The CDR3 contains 14 residues. CDR3 sequence (DNA): TGTGCCAGCAGCCCCCAGGCCCGCGGCAGCTTGCAGTACTTC. Amino acid sequence: CASSPQARGSLQYF.

The V gene is TRBV9, the J gene TRBJ2-7, with a tentative D call TRBD2 (6 bases). The CDR3 length is 14 residues. The germline V gene has CDR1 SGDLS and CDR2 YYNGEE. Trimming left V 0 bases short and J 7 bases short, with 14 bases between. CDR3 coding DNA: TGTGCCAGCAGCGTAGGAGGAGGGGCTCGAGAGCAGTACTTC. The encoded protein is CASSVGGGAREQYF.

This clonotype was picked up a small number of times. The chain carries TRBV27 and TRBJ2-1; 8 bases agree with TRBD1. CDR1 and CDR2 from the germline V gene are MNHEY and SMNVEV (reference sequence). The CDR3 has 15 amino acids. After removal of 2 bases from V and 9 bases from J, the junction contained 9 bases not matched to a gene. CDR3 in amino acids: CASSLTGTGVGEQFF. In DNA form, the CDR3 reads TGTGCCAGCAGTTTAACTGGGACAGGCGTGGGTGAGCAGTTCTTC.

This clonotype was counted at least ten times. V gene TRBV28 combines with J gene TRBJ2-2, with 9 bases identical to TRBD2. Per the germline V gene, CDR1 is MDHEN and CDR2 is SYDVKM. The CDR3 contains 16 residues. V was clipped by 0 bases and J by 1 base; unmatched bases: 0. CDR3: CASSLWTSGNTGELFF. The CDR3 DNA is TGTGCCAGCAGTTTATGGACTAGCGGGAACACCGGGGAGCTGTTTTTT.